This TCR beta chain appears in the sequencing data of a study of radiotherapy plus CTLA-4 blockade in lung cancer. Study overall: Of the patients, about 20% showed objective responses and about 30% attained disease control. Study-level findings and limits: Dynamics of early blood T cell clones, together with interferon-beta, were reportedly the best predictors of response. Expansion in blood of tumor-derived TCR clones was seen after radiotherapy plus ipilimumab.

The data were produced by immunoSEQ multiplex PCR, yet TCRdb's version contains in-frame clones alone and is incomplete. Seen here are about 68,000 clones, around 80% observed once, and the top ten hold roughly 10%. V lost 8 bases to trimming and J lost 5 bases, with 15 bases between them. CDR3 length: 13 amino acids. Germline V gene data show CDR1 as SGHAT and CDR2 as FQNNGV. Enrolled patients, whose metastatic non-small-cell lung cancer was chemo-refractory, received focal radiation plus CTLA-4 blockade with ipilimumab. About this clone itself: Its antigen is not identified.

The chain links TRBV11-2 to TRBJ1-1, with D maybe TRBD1 (5 bases). This TCR was recovered from a human donor with non-small cell lung cancer who had a complete response to radiotherapy plus ipilimumab. The sequencing here drew on peripheral blood, taken from a patient treated with radiotherapy plus ipilimumab. CDR3: CASQTGGVTEAFF. The CDR3 nucleotides read TGTGCCAGCCAGACGGGAGGGGTGACTGAAGCTTTCTTT. The variable domain in full, completed from reference TRBV11-2 and TRBJ1-1, reads EAGVAQSPRYKIIEKRQSVAFWCNPISGHATLYWYQQILGQGPKLLIQFQNNGVVDDSQLPKDRFSAERLKGVDSTLKIQPAKLEDSAVYLCASQTGGVTEAFFGQGTRLTVV.